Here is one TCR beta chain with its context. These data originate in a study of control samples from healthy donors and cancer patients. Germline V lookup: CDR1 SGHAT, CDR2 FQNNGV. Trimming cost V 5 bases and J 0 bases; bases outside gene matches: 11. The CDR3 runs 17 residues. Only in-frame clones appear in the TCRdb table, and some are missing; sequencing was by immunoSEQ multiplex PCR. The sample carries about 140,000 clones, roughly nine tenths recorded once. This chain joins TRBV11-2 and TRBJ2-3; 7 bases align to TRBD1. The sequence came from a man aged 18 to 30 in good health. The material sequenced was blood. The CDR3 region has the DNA TGTGCCAGCAGCGCACTACAGGGGACGGGTAGCACAGATACGCAGTATTTT. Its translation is CASSALQGTGSTDTQYF.